One sample yielded the 23 T cell receptor beta chains listed below, sequenced in a study of cytomegalovirus exposure and HLA in healthy donors. The PCR contained 60 Vbeta and 13 Jbeta primers. Method: immunoSEQ multiplex PCR; TCRdb's copy keeps in-frame clones and lacks some. The sample contains hundreds of thousands of clones, approximately 78% of which appear only once. Sequenced sample: PBMCs. The receptors were gathered from a boy aged 5-17 years in good health and CMV-seronegative.

CDR3 region: CASSQFGGGNQPQHF. CDR3 DNA sequence: TGTGCCAGCAGCCAGTTTGGGGGGGGCAATCAGCCCCAGCATTTT. V usage is TRBV9 and J usage is TRBJ1-5; maybe TRBD1 (5 bases). The V end was cut by 4 bases, the J end by 2 bases, with 13 bases between. Germline values: CDR1 SGDLS, CDR2 YYNGEE. The CDR3 length is 15 residues. The full variable domain, completed using reference TRBV9 and TRBJ1-5, is DSGVTQTPKHLITATGQRVTLRCSPRSGDLSVYWYQQSLDQGLQFLIQYYNGEERAKGNILERFSAQQFPDLHSELNLSSLELGDSALYFCASSQFGGGNQPQHFGDGTRLSIL.

As concerns this clone: Other DNA sequences from this sample encode an identical CDR3 as well. This chain connects TRBV7-9 to TRBJ1-1; perhaps TRBD1 as D (6 bases). From germline, CDR1 is SEHNR and CDR2 FQNEAQ (reference sequence). V was clipped by 1 base and J by 6 bases, with 15 bases between them. The CDR3 sequence is 15 residues long. The CDR3 sequence: CASSLGEGVLAEAFF. CDR3 in DNA: TGTGCCAGCAGCTTAGGGGAGGGGGTGTTGGCTGAAGCTTTCTTT. Combining the CDR3 with reference TRBV7-9 and TRBJ1-1 gives the whole variable domain DTGVSQNPRHKITKRGQNVTFRCDPISEHNRLYWYRQTLGQGPEFLTYFQNEAQLEKSRLLSDRFSAERPKGSFSTLEIQRTEQGDSAMYLCASSLGEGVLAEAFFGQGTRLTVV.

The gene calls are TRBV27 and TRBJ1-1; no firm D call. V was shortened by 8 bases and J by 4 bases, with 14 bases between the two germline ends. The CDR3 extends over 13 amino acids. Germline assignment: CDR1 MNHEY and CDR2 SMNVEV (reference sequence). CDR3 in DNA: TGTGCCAGCTCTGGAGGGTTGGGCACTGAAGCTTTCTTT. Its translation: CASSGGLGTEAFF.

The chain uses TRBV10-2 and TRBJ2-5; D might be TRBD1 (6 bases). The CDR3 extends over 14 amino acids. In germline, CDR1 is WSHSY, CDR2 SAAADI. V gave up 2 bases and J gave up 5 bases, with 12 bases separating them. The CDR3 loop reads CASSEEGQGETQYF. CDR3 in DNA: TGCGCCAGCAGTGAGGAAGGTCAGGGGGAGACCCAGTACTTC.

V gene TRBV5-1 combines with J gene TRBJ2-2, with a tentative D call TRBD1 (5 bases). The germline CDR1 and CDR2 sequences are SGHRS and YFSETQ. The CDR3 spans 12 residues. Trimming took 0 bases from V and 11 from J, leaving 8 bases between them. The CDR3: CASSLEGVELFF. As DNA, the CDR3 is TGCGCCAGCAGCTTGGAAGGGGTAGAGCTGTTTTTT.

The chain couples TRBV10-2 to TRBJ1-5; D gene ambiguous. There are 13 residues in the CDR3. Germline V gene sequence: CDR1 WSHSY, CDR2 SAAADI. V was clipped by 5 bases and J by 1 base, with 6 bases between them. The CDR3 loop is CASSQQSNQPQHF. The CDR3 DNA is TGCGCCAGCAGTCAACAGAGCAATCAGCCCCAGCATTTT.

This chain uses TRBV5-1 with TRBJ1-1; D possibly corresponds to TRBD1 (5 bases). V lost 0 bases to trimming and J lost 3 bases, with 15 bases between them. This CDR3 spans 16 amino acids. CDR1 is SGHRS, CDR2 YFSETQ, per germline. The CDR3 here is CASSLGTGRGDTEAFF. DNA for the CDR3: TGCGCCAGCAGCTTGGGAACAGGACGCGGGGACACTGAAGCTTTCTTT. The complete variable domain, with remaining parts taken from reference TRBV5-1 and TRBJ1-1, reads KAGVTQTPRYLIKTRGQQVTLSCSPISGHRSVSWYQQTPGQGLQFLFEYFSETQRNKGNFPGRFSGRQFSNSRSEMNVSTLELGDSALYLCASSLGTGRGDTEAFFGQGTRLTVV.

Concerning this clone: At one of its ends the junction is not consistent with the germline gene, which may arise from a read error. The chain employs TRBV11-2 and TRBJ1-2, with 12 bases lining up with TRBD1. Germline loops: CDR1 SGHAT, CDR2 FQNNGV. CDR3 size: 15 residues. CDR3: CASSLDLNGDRGHAF. The CDR3, as DNA: TGTGCCAGCAGCTTAGATCTAAACGGGGACAGGGGGCACGCCTTC.

This chain connects TRBV27 to TRBJ2-7; 9 bases are shared with TRBD1. The germline gives CDR1 MNHEY, CDR2 SMNVEV (reference sequence). Unmatched junction bases numbered 13, after V lost 5 bases and J lost 5 bases. This CDR3 is 16 amino acids long. The CDR3 DNA follows: TGTGCCAGCAGTAGTCCTGGGGGACAGGGTCCTCACGAGCAGTACTTC. It translates to CASSSPGGQGPHEQYF.

This clone was seen only a few times. The chain recombines TRBV9 with TRBJ2-3; 13 bases fit TRBD2. The junction had 9 bases not matched to a gene; V was cut back by 0 bases and J by 2 bases. In germline, CDR1 is SGDLS, CDR2 YYNGEE. CDR3 size: 19 residues. CDR3 in amino acids: CASSVGSGLAGATTDTQYF. CDR3 sequence (DNA): TGTGCCAGCAGCGTAGGCTCCGGACTAGCGGGGGCCACCACAGATACGCAGTATTTT.

The CDR3 reads CASSYSGGSGANVLTF. The CDR3 region has the DNA TGTGCCAGCAGTTACTCAGGGGGCTCTGGGGCCAACGTCCTGACTTTC. The chain links TRBV6-6 to TRBJ2-6; tentative D call: TRBD1 (6 bases). The ends were cut back, 0 bases at V and 0 bases at J, with 6 bases in the middle. The germline CDR1 and CDR2 sequences are MNHNY and SVGAGI (reference sequence). This CDR3 contains 16 residues.

The gene calls are TRBV19 and TRBJ1-2; no clear D gene. The V and J ends lost 3 bases and 4 bases respectively, with 9 bases between them. The CDR3 length is 13 residues. Germline values: CDR1 LNHDA, CDR2 SQIVND (reference sequence). The CDR3 DNA sequence: TGTGCCAGTAGTATCGGCGGATCCTATGGCTACACCTTC. As protein: CASSIGGSYGYTF.

This sequence joins TRBV11-2 and TRBJ2-7, with 11 bases matching TRBD2. CDR1 is SGHAT, CDR2 FQNNGV, per germline. Unmatched junction bases numbered 6, after V lost 8 bases and J lost 0 bases. This CDR3 region has 15 residues. CDR3 sequence reads: CASGLAGSFSYEQYF. In nucleotides, the CDR3 is TGTGCCAGCGGACTAGCGGGTTCCTTCTCCTACGAGCAGTACTTC.

The chain combines TRBV6-5 with TRBJ2-1; D uncertain. CDR3 length: 16 residues. V was cut by 3 bases and J by 3 bases, with 15 bases left in between. Germline CDR1 is MNHEY and CDR2 is SVGAGI. The CDR3: CASSYSSASFYNEQFF. CDR3 coding DNA: TGTGCCAGCAGTTATAGTTCCGCTTCTTTCTACAATGAGCAGTTCTTC.

The chain carries TRBV29-1 and TRBJ1-5, with D possibly matching TRBD1 (5 bases). The V end lost 4 bases, the J end lost 3 bases, and 16 bases lay between the germline ends. The germline V gene encodes CDR1 SQVTM and CDR2 ANQGSEA. The CDR3 covers 15 residues. Here the CDR3 reads CSVGLSGMPNQPQHF. In DNA, the CDR3 is TGCAGCGTTGGTCTTTCAGGGATGCCCAATCAGCCCCAGCATTTT.

The J gene is TRBJ1-1, the V gene TRBV5-1, with no clear D. Germline assignment: CDR1 SGHRS and CDR2 YFSETQ. Trimming took 0 bases from V and 1 from J, leaving 7 bases between them. The CDR3 totals 14 residues. For the CDR3, the DNA is TGCGCCAGCAGCTTGGCAGCGCCGAACACTGAAGCTTTCTTT. Residues: CASSLAAPNTEAFF.

This chain joins TRBV19 and TRBJ2-3; 7 bases align to TRBD2. In germline, CDR1 is LNHDA, CDR2 SQIVND (reference sequence). J gave up 3 bases and V 1 base, and 13 bases lay outside the gene matches. The CDR3 has 18 residues. Here the CDR3 DNA reads TGTGCCAGTAGTATAGCCTCACCCAGCGGGATGCTTACAGATACGCAGTATTTT. The encoded protein is CASSIASPSGMLTDTQYF.

This chain joins TRBV4-1 and TRBJ1-5, with D unclear. CDR1 and CDR2 (germline): MGHRA, YSYEKL. This CDR3 has 17 amino acids. Trimming took off 0 bases at V and 0 bases at J, with 12 bases between the two ends. Here the CDR3 reads CASSQDTELYSNQPQHF. CDR3 in DNA: TGCGCCAGCAGCCAAGATACAGAACTCTATAGCAATCAGCCCCAGCATTTT.

This sequence joins TRBV5-5 and TRBJ2-1, with D possibly TRBD2 on 6 matching bases. The germline CDR1 and CDR2 sequences are SGHKS and YYEKEE (reference sequence). With 6 bases removed from V and 0 bases from J, the gap between germline ends came to 10 bases. The length of the CDR3 is 14 residues. The CDR3 here is CASTWGDSYNEQFF. The CDR3 coding sequence is TGTGCCAGCACCTGGGGGGACTCCTACAATGAGCAGTTCTTC.

The chain employs TRBV29-1 and TRBJ2-5, with TRBD1 matching over 9 bases. With the DNA end fitting TRBJ2-7 better, the J assignment may be wrong. The CDR3 has 13 residues. From germline, CDR1 is SQVTM and CDR2 ANQGSEA. DNA for the CDR3: TGCAGCGTTCCGGGACAGGGACCTTACGAGCAGTACTTC. Encoded protein: CSVPGQGPYEQYF.

The V call is TRBV7-6, the J call TRBJ2-3, with D tentatively TRBD1 (5 bases). The V gene's germline CDR1 is SGHVS and CDR2 FNYEAQ. V was clipped by 4 bases and J by 4 bases, with 9 bases between them. CDR3 size: 13 residues. The CDR3 DNA reads TGTGCCAGCAGCTCCCGACAGCCAGATACGCAGTATTTT. Residues: CASSSRQPDTQYF.

This chain uses TRBV19 with TRBJ1-4, with 8 bases identical to TRBD1. Germline V lookup: CDR1 LNHDA, CDR2 SQIVND (reference sequence). The junction had 13 bases not matched to a gene; V was cut back by 6 bases and J by 10 bases. The CDR3 is 15 amino acids. For the CDR3, the DNA is TGTGCCAGTAGCAGACAGGGGTCCCTTGAAGGAAAACTGTTTTTT. Its translation is CASSRQGSLEGKLFF.

The rearrangement links TRBV6-1 to TRBJ2-6; D uncertain. The CDR3 is 14 residues long. Between the trimmed V and J ends, which lost 10 bases and 0 bases, there was a span of 10 bases. CDR1 is MNHNS, CDR2 SASEGT, per germline. The DNA for the CDR3 is TGTGCCACCCAGAGGTCCTCTGGGGCCAACGTCCTGACTTTC. This gives the protein CATQRSSGANVLTF.